These 23 T cell receptor beta chains were sequenced from one sample in a study of T-cell memory formation after mild COVID-19. MiXCR, applied by TCRdb to the 5' RACE reads, yields one record per CDR3 protein. The sample shows roughly 150,000 distinct CDR3 sequences, about 14% of them seen only once. Sequenced material: PBMCs or a T cell subset sorted from them (not recorded which). Receptors originate from an adult woman who had mild COVID-19 (a few samples of this study predate the infection). Cell type and time point are not known.

The chain employs TRBV7-6 and TRBJ2-3; D is unresolved. In germline, CDR1 is SGHVS, CDR2 FNYEAQ. V shed 5 bases and J shed 5 bases, with 20 bases lying between them. The CDR3 runs to 16 residues. DNA of the CDR3: TGTGCCAGCAGCCCGTTCGGACGCCGTGACGGAGATACGCAGTATTTT. This sequence encodes CASSPFGRRDGDTQYF.

This chain joins TRBV6-6 and TRBJ1-2; 7 positions agree with TRBD1. With V trimmed by 7 bases and J by 7 bases, 3 bases remained unmatched. Germline V gene sequence: CDR1 MNHNY, CDR2 SVGAGI (reference sequence). The CDR3 is 11 amino acids. The CDR3 nucleotides read TGTGCCAGCACGGCAGGGGGTGGCTACACCTTC. It is translated as CASTAGGGYTF.

The chain carries TRBV5-1 and TRBJ2-7; 11 bases agree with TRBD2. With V trimmed by 4 bases and J by 0 bases, 6 bases remained unmatched. Germline V CDR1 and CDR2: SGHRS, YFSETQ. CDR3 length equals 16 residues. The CDR3 DNA is TGCGCCAGCAGCCCCGGGACTAGCGGAATCTCCTACGAGCAGTACTTC. Encoded protein: CASSPGTSGISYEQYF.

This clonotype was detected only a few times. The chain combines TRBV5-1 with TRBJ2-7; the D gene is possibly TRBD2 (5 bases). The CDR3 runs to 14 residues. The germline CDR1 and CDR2 sequences are SGHRS and YFSETQ. Trimming stripped 2 bases from V and 5 bases from J, with 14 bases between. CDR3 protein: CASSFLSLGNEQYF. CDR3 nucleotide sequence: TGCGCCAGCAGCTTTCTGAGCCTCGGGAACGAGCAGTACTTC.

The V gene is TRBV24-1, the J gene TRBJ2-3, with 13 bases lining up with TRBD2. With V trimmed by 3 bases and J by 1 base, 9 bases remained unmatched. Germline V gene lookup returns CDR1 KGHDR and CDR2 SFDVKD. The CDR3 length is 19 residues. In nucleotides, the CDR3 is TGTGCCACCAGTGATCCAGGGACTAGCGGGGCGCTCGGCACAGATACGCAGTATTTT. This translates into CATSDPGTSGALGTDTQYF.

The sample holds a few counts of this clonotype. This chain uses TRBV24-1 with TRBJ2-6; D possibly uses TRBD1 or TRBD2 (7 bases each). The CDR3 loop spans 15 amino acids. The ends were cut back, 9 bases at V and 0 bases at J, with 11 bases in the middle. Germline V gene data show CDR1 as KGHDR and CDR2 as SFDVKD. CDR3 nucleotides: TGTGCCACCGGGGGGGACAGCTCTGGGGCCAACGTCCTGACTTTC. The encoded protein is CATGGDSSGANVLTF.

DNA for the CDR3: TGTGCCAGCAGCAGAGCCTGGGACAGGGGATACAATGGCTACACCTTC. As protein: CASSRAWDRGYNGYTF. The rearrangement joins TRBV5-4 to TRBJ1-2; 10 nucleotides match TRBD1. Germline lookup yields CDR1 SGHNT and CDR2 YYREEE (reference sequence). Trimming cost V 4 bases and J 6 bases; bases outside gene matches: 12. CDR3 size: 16 residues. The full variable domain, rest sourced from reference TRBV5-4 and TRBJ1-2, is ETGVTQSPTHLIKTRGQQVTLRCSSQSGHNTVSWYQQALGQGPQFIFQYYREEENGRGNFPPRFSGLQFPNYSSELNVNALELDDSALYLCASSRAWDRGYNGYTFGSGTRLTVV.

The chain links TRBV5-5 to TRBJ2-1, with TRBD2 identical over 7 bases. Trimming cost V 0 bases and J 4 bases; bases outside gene matches: 7. This CDR3 comprises 16 residues. Germline V gene sequence: CDR1 SGHKS, CDR2 YYEKEE (reference sequence). CDR3 DNA sequence: TGTGCCAGCAGCTTGGTTTCGTCTAGCGGATACAATGAGCAGTTCTTC. Residues: CASSLVSSSGYNEQFF.

This clonotype was observed at least ten times. The V gene is TRBV5-1, the J gene TRBJ1-1; weak D call: TRBD1 (6 bases). CDR3 length: 15 amino acids. CDR1 is SGHRS and CDR2 is YFSETQ in the germline V gene. The ends were cut back, 3 bases at V and 5 bases at J, with 17 bases in the middle. The chain's CDR3 is CASSSQGSGGTEAFF. The CDR3 bases are TGCGCCAGCAGCTCCCAGGGGTCGGGAGGAACTGAAGCTTTCTTT.

The genes are TRBV25-1 and TRBJ1-1; D perhaps matches TRBD1 (6 bases). Germline CDR1 is MGHDK and CDR2 is SYGVNS. V was shortened by 1 base and J by 0 bases, with 9 bases between the two germline ends. CDR3 length equals 15 residues. The CDR3 is CASSESGTMNTEAFF. In DNA, the CDR3 is TGTGCCAGCAGTGAATCTGGGACAATGAACACTGAAGCTTTCTTT.

The gene calls are TRBV14 and TRBJ2-1; unclear D gene. This CDR3 spans 16 amino acids. Trimming left V 2 bases short and J 2 bases short, with 13 bases between. Germline loops: CDR1 SGHDN, CDR2 FVKESK. CDR3: CASSQSAGNPYNEQFF. As DNA, the CDR3 is TGTGCCAGCAGCCAATCGGCAGGAAATCCCTACAATGAGCAGTTCTTC. Supplemented by reference TRBV14 and TRBJ2-1, the full variable domain reads EAGVTQFPSHSVIEKGQTVTLRCDPISGHDNLYWYRRVMGKEIKFLLHFVKESKQDESGMPNNRFLAERTGGTYSTLKVQPAELEDSGVYFCASSQSAGNPYNEQFFGPGTRLTVL.

This sequence joins TRBV7-9 and TRBJ2-2, with D perhaps TRBD1 or TRBD2 (5 bases each). V dropped 5 bases and J dropped 1 base, with 17 bases sitting between them. This CDR3 comprises 17 residues. Germline loops: CDR1 SEHNR, CDR2 FQNEAQ (reference sequence). CDR3 loop: CASSPLRAGRNTGELFF. In DNA form, the CDR3 reads TGTGCCAGCAGCCCCCTTAGGGCAGGGAGGAACACCGGGGAGCTGTTTTTT.

V usage is TRBV6-1 and J usage is TRBJ1-1; possible D gene TRBD1, 5 bases. V gave up 3 bases and J gave up 1 base, with 9 bases separating them. The CDR3 spans 14 residues. Germline lookup yields CDR1 MNHNS and CDR2 SASEGT. DNA for the CDR3: TGTGCCAGCAGTGAGGGCAGGGAGAACACTGAAGCTTTCTTT. Protein sequence: CASSEGRENTEAFF.

The genes are TRBV7-9 and TRBJ1-5; D may be TRBD1 (6 bases). V shed 1 base and J shed 9 bases, with 13 bases lying between them. The CDR3 sequence is 14 residues long. Germline V CDR1 and CDR2: SEHNR, FQNEAQ (reference sequence). CDR3 nucleotide sequence: TGTGCCAGCAGCTTAGGGGGGGCGGGACGGCCCCAGCATTTT. Amino acid sequence: CASSLGGAGRPQHF. Full variable domain (rest looked up from reference TRBV7-9 and TRBJ1-5): DTGVSQNPRHKITKRGQNVTFRCDPISEHNRLYWYRQTLGQGPEFLTYFQNEAQLEKSRLLSDRFSAERPKGSFSTLEIQRTEQGDSAMYLCASSLGGAGRPQHFGDGTRLSIL.

This clonotype was observed a handful of times. This chain joins TRBV18 and TRBJ2-7, with D possibly being TRBD2 (5 bases). The germline V gene has CDR1 KGHSH and CDR2 LQKENI. V lost 1 base and J lost 0, with 13 bases in between. CDR3 length equals 16 residues. CDR3 coding DNA: TGTGCCAGCTCACCACTGCCGGGGTCGGACTCCTACGAGCAGTACTTC. Translation: CASSPLPGSDSYEQYF.

This rearrangement joins TRBV5-5 to TRBJ2-2; D could derive from TRBD1 or TRBD2 (5 bases each). Trimming pared 2 bases from V and 0 bases from J, leaving 11 bases between. The CDR3 spans 16 residues. The germline V gene encodes CDR1 SGHKS and CDR2 YYEKEE (reference sequence). CDR3 sequence: CASSLGTDSNTGELFF. CDR3 bases: TGTGCCAGCAGCTTAGGGACGGACTCGAACACCGGGGAGCTGTTTTTT. The variable domain in full, completed from reference TRBV5-5 and TRBJ2-2, reads DAGVTQSPTHLIKTRGQQVTLRCSPISGHKSVSWYQQVLGQGPQFIFQYYEKEERGRGNFPDRFSARQFPNYSSELNVNALLLGDSALYLCASSLGTDSNTGELFFGEGSRLTVL.

This clonotype appeared a few times. The chain employs TRBV7-3 and TRBJ2-1, with 10 bases lining up with TRBD1. The CDR3 covers 17 residues. The germline gives CDR1 SGHTA, CDR2 FQGTGA. With V trimmed by 5 bases and J by 7 bases, 14 bases remained unmatched. CDR3 sequence: CASSARGQGPSGNEQFF. Here the CDR3 DNA reads TGTGCCAGCAGCGCCCGGGGACAGGGGCCATCGGGAAATGAGCAGTTCTTC.

This chain connects TRBV5-4 to TRBJ1-6; D remains ambiguous. Trimming stripped 2 bases from V and 0 bases from J, with 9 bases between. This CDR3 is 16 amino acids long. The germline CDR1 and CDR2 sequences are SGHNT and YYREEE (reference sequence). The CDR3 here is CASSLDRSSYNSPLHF. The CDR3 bases are TGTGCCAGCAGCTTAGACCGGAGCTCCTATAATTCACCCCTCCACTTT.

The gene calls are TRBV11-2 and TRBJ1-3; the match to TRBD1 covers 9 bases. CDR1 and CDR2 (germline): SGHAT, FQNNGV. The CDR3 contains 14 residues. V gave up 4 bases and J gave up 5 bases; unmatched junction bases: 3. The CDR3 DNA reads as TGTGCCAGCAGCTCGACAGGGGGACGAAACACCATATATTTT. This encodes CASSSTGGRNTIYF.

The gene calls are TRBV4-3 and TRBJ2-6; D gene unclear. CDR1 and CDR2 from the germline V gene are LGHNA and YSLEER. The CDR3 runs to 15 residues. V shed 0 bases and J shed 1 base, with 4 bases lying between them. The CDR3 DNA follows: TGCGCCAGCAGCCAAGATTGGTCTGGGGCCAACGTCCTGACTTTC. Translation: CASSQDWSGANVLTF.

This clonotype was counted only a few times. The chain combines TRBV5-1 with TRBJ2-1, with a weak D call TRBD2 (5 bases). V was pared by 0 bases and J by 8 bases, with 12 bases between. In germline, CDR1 is SGHRS, CDR2 YFSETQ. This CDR3 has 14 amino acids. The CDR3 coding sequence is TGCGCCAGCAGCTTGGAGACTAATTCGTATGAGCAGTTCTTC. Encoded protein: CASSLETNSYEQFF.

The V gene is TRBV6-5, the J gene TRBJ1-1; maybe TRBD1 (6 bases). Trimming removed 7 bases from V and 5 bases from J, with 14 bases in between. Germline V gives CDR1 MNHEY, CDR2 SVGAGI. The CDR3 spans 13 residues. The DNA for the CDR3 is TGTGCCAGCAACAGGGCGGGAAGGACTGAAGCTTTCTTT. Translating it yields CASNRAGRTEAFF.

V is TRBV12-3 or TRBV12-4 and J is TRBJ2-7; TRBD2 matches 13 bases. CDR3 length: 16 amino acids. With V trimmed by 5 bases and J by 2 bases, 6 bases remained unmatched. The DNA for the CDR3 is TGTGCCAGCAGTGAGGGACTAGCGGGGCTAACCTACGAGCAGTACTTC. Translation: CASSEGLAGLTYEQYF.